The 2 T cell receptor beta chains reported below all come from one sample, sequenced in a study of fetal regulatory T cell absence and autoimmunity. Produced via immunoSEQ multiplex PCR; TCRdb's table is partial and in-frame only. The sample lists about 46,000 clones; about 80% were seen once. The sequenced sample consisted of cord blood. These receptors originate from a newborn boy with IPEX syndrome.

The chain employs TRBV5-1 and TRBJ2-3; TRBD1 matches at 8 bases. This CDR3 region has 18 residues. Germline V gives CDR1 SGHRS, CDR2 YFSETQ. The ends lost 0 bases at V and 3 bases at J; junction bases unmatched: 12. The CDR3 bases are TGCGCCAGCAGCTTGGGTCCCCAGGGGGCTGTAGGAACAGATACGCAGTATTTT. Amino acid sequence: CASSLGPQGAVGTDTQYF.

The rearrangement joins TRBV7-2 to TRBJ1-2, with a possible D match to TRBD1 (6 bases). The V end lost 6 bases, the J end lost 8 bases, and 19 bases lay between the germline ends. The CDR3 is made up of 14 amino acids. The V gene's germline CDR1 is SGHTA and CDR2 FQGNSA. The CDR3 coding sequence is TGTGCCAGCAGAAGCACAGGGTCCATGGGGGGCTACACCTTC. This codes for CASRSTGSMGGYTF.